Listed below are T cell receptor beta chains from one sample, sequenced in a study of T cell changes during pregnancy in multiple sclerosis. The assay was immunoSEQ multiplex PCR, and TCRdb's table has in-frame clones only and misses some. Of just over 65,000 clones listed, 91% were seen once; the top ten hold about 0.92%. The specimen was peripheral blood, collected in the second trimester of pregnancy. The receptors originated from a female donor with multiple sclerosis, enrolled in a pregnancy study. Both conserved end residues are part of each CDR3. Each record gives: clone size, V gene, J gene, D gene, CDR3 DNA, CDR3 protein. D genes are given only for firm matches. Where a row states a size, it is once, few, many or the class of an expanded clone; other rows omit it.

.	TRBV7-9	TRBJ1-4	.	TGTGCCAGCAGCTTAGCGCTGGGCAGGGAGGGCGAAAAACTGTTTTTT	CASSLALGREGEKLFF
.	TRBV7-2	TRBJ2-3	TRBD2	TGTGCCAGCAGCTTAGACCGGGGGGGCTATAGAGATACGCAGTATTTT	CASSLDRGGYRDTQYF
once	TRBV4-3	TRBJ1-6	TRBD1	TGCGCCAGCAGCCCGGGACAGAATTCACCCCTCCACTTT	CASSPGQNSPLHF
.	TRBV6-1	TRBJ2-7	TRBD2	TGTGCCAGCAGTGAAGCGCTTCATGAGCGGGGGCTAGGGTTCGCCGAGCAGTACTTC	CASSEALHERGLGFAEQYF
.	TRBV19	TRBJ1-2	TRBD1	TGTGCCAGTAGTCAGTCCGGGACAGGGGATCAGGGCTACACCTTC	CASSQSGTGDQGYTF
.	TRBV6-5	TRBJ2-3	TRBD2	TGTGCCAGCAGTTACCCGGGGGGGACAGATACGCAGTATTTT	CASSYPGGTDTQYF
.	TRBV4-2	TRBJ2-1	TRBD2	TGTGCCAGCAGCCAAGCGGGACTAGCGGGCTTCAATGAGCAGTTCTTC	CASSQAGLAGFNEQFF
.	TRBV7-2	TRBJ2-5	TRBD2	TGTGCCAGCACCTCGGAGCGGGGTGTGGGGGAGACCCAGTACTTC	CASTSERGVGETQYF
.	TRBV4-3	TRBJ2-7	.	TGCGCCAGCAGCCAGGGCCTCCTAACCTACGAGCAGTACTTC	CASSQGLLTYEQYF
.	TRBV9	TRBJ2-1	TRBD2	TGTGCCAGCAGCGTAGGGGTAGCGGGGGGGCGGGAGCAGTTCTTC	CASSVGVAGGREQFF
.	TRBV10-3	TRBJ1-5	.	TGTGCCATCAGTGAAGGAGTTAACAATCAGCCCCAGCATTTT	CAISEGVNNQPQHF
.	TRBV27	TRBJ1-6	.	TGTGCCAGCAGTTTAACGGGGGTCCTCAATTCACCCCTCCACTTT	CASSLTGVLNSPLHF
.	TRBV30	TRBJ2-1	TRBD2	TGTGCCTCCATGAAAGCGGGGGGGCCATATGAGCAGTTCTTC	CASMKAGGPYEQFF